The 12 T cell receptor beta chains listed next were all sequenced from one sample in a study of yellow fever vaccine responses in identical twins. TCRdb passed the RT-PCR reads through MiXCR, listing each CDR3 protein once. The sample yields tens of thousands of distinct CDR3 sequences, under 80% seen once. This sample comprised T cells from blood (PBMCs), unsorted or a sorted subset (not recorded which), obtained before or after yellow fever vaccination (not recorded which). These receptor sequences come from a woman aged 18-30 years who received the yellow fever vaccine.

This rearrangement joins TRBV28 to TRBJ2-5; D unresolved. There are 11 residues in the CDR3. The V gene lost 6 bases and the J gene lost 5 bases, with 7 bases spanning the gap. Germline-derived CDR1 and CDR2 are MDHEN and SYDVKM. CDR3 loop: CASSRLETQYF. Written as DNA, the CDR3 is TGTGCCAGCAGCAGGTTGGAGACCCAGTACTTC. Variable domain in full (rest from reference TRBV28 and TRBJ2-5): DVKVTQSSRYLVKRTGEKVFLECVQDMDHENMFWYRQDPGLGLRLIYFSYDVKMKEKGDIPEGYSVSREKKERFSLILESASTNQTSMYLCASSRLETQYFGPGTRLLVL.

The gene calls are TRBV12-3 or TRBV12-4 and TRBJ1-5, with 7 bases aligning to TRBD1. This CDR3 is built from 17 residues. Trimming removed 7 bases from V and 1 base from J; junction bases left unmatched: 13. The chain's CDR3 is CASTIRRQGGSNQPQHF. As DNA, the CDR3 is TGTGCCAGCACCATCCGAAGACAGGGCGGGAGCAATCAGCCCCAGCATTTT.

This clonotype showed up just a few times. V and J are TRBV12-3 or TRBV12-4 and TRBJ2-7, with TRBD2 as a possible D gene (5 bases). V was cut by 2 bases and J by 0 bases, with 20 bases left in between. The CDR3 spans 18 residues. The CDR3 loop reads CASSLYRLAGTNSYEQYF. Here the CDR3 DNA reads TGTGCCAGCAGTTTATACAGACTGGCGGGCACTAACTCCTACGAGCAGTACTTC.

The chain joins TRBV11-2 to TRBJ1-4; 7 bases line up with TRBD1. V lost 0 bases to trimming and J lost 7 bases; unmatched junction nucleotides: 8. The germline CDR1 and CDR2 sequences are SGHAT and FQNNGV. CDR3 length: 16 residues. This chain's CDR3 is CASSLDGGGQGEKLFF. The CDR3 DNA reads TGTGCCAGCAGCTTAGATGGAGGGGGCCAAGGTGAAAAACTGTTTTTT. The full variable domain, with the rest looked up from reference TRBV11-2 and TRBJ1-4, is EAGVAQSPRYKIIEKRQSVAFWCNPISGHATLYWYQQILGQGPKLLIQFQNNGVVDDSQLPKDRFSAERLKGVDSTLKIQPAKLEDSAVYLCASSLDGGGQGEKLFFGSGTQLSVL.

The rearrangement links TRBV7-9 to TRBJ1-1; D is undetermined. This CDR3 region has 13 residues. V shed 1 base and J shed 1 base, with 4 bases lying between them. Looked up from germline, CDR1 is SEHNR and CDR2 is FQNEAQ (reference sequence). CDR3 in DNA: TGTGCCAGCAGCTTAGTGCCGAACACTGAAGCTTTCTTT. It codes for CASSLVPNTEAFF.

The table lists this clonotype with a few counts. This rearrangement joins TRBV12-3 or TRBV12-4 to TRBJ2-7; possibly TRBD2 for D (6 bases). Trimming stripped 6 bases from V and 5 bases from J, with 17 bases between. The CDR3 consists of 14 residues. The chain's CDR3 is CASSPLAPFNEQYF. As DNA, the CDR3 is TGTGCCAGCAGCCCACTAGCTCCCTTCAACGAGCAGTACTTC.

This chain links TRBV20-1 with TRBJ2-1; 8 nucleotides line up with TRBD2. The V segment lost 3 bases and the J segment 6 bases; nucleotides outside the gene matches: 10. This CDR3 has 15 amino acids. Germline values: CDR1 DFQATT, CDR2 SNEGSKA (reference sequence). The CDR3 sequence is CSASLGIAGSNEQFF. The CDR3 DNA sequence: TGCAGTGCTAGTTTGGGGATAGCGGGGAGCAATGAGCAGTTCTTC.

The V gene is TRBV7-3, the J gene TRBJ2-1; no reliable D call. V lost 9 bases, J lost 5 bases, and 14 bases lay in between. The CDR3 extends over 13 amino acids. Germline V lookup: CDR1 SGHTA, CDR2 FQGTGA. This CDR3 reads CASQAGPNNEQFF. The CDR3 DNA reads TGTGCCAGTCAAGCCGGACCTAACAATGAGCAGTTCTTC.

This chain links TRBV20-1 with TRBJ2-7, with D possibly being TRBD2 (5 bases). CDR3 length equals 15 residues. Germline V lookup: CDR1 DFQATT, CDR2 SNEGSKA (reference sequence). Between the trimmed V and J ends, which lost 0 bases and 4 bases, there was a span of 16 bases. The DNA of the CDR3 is TGCAGTGCTAGAGACAGCCAAACTAGTGCATACGAGCAGTACTTC. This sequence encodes CSARDSQTSAYEQYF.

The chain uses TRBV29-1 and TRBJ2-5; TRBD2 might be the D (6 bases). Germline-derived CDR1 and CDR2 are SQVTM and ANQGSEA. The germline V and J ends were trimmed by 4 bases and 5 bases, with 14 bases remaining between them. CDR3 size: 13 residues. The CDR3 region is CSVGGDPRETQYF. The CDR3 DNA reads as TGCAGCGTTGGGGGGGACCCCCGGGAGACCCAGTACTTC. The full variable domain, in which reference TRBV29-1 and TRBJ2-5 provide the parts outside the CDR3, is SAVISQKPSRDICQRGTSLTIQCQVDSQVTMMFWYRQQPGQSLTLIATANQGSEATYESGFVIDKFPISRPNLTFSTLTVSNMSPEDSSIYLCSVGGDPRETQYFGPGTRLLVL.

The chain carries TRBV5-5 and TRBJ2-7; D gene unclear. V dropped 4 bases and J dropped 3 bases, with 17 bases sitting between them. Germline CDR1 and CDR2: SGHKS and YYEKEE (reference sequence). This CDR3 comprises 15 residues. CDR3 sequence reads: CASSRDSYRDYEQYV. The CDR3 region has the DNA TGTGCCAGCAGCCGCGACTCCTACCGAGACTACGAGCAGTACGTC.

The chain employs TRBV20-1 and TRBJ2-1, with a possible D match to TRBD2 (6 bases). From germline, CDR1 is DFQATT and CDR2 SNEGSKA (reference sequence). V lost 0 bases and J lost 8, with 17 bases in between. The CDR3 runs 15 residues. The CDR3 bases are TGCAGTGCTAGAGATGGGGCGGGGTCCAGCGATGAGCAGTTCTTC. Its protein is CSARDGAGSSDEQFF.